The 24 T cell receptor beta chains below all came from one sample that was sequenced in a study of response to subunit inactivated influenza vaccine. MiXCR, applied by TCRdb to the RT-PCR reads, yields one record per CDR3 protein. Here the sample spans about 190,000 distinct CDR3 sequences, around 14% being singletons. Specimen: CD8+ T cells sorted from PBMCs, collected around 5 days after vaccination. The receptors here all came from a man over 45 who received an inactivated influenza vaccine.

The genes are TRBV12-3 or TRBV12-4 and TRBJ1-1; D is perhaps TRBD1 (5 bases). Deletions cut 3 bases from V and 11 bases from J, with 16 bases between. The CDR3 sequence is 13 residues long. The CDR3 coding sequence is TGTGCCAGCAGTTTCAGCCGGGGCGAGGGGGCTTTCTTT. Translation gives CASSFSRGEGAFF.

This clonotype was observed a few times. The chain carries TRBV5-6 and TRBJ2-1, with 16 bases lining up with TRBD2. Germline CDR1 is SGHDT and CDR2 is YYEEEE. Losses at the gene ends were 3 bases for V and 6 bases for J; bases not matched to a gene: 3. The length of the CDR3 is 16 residues. The CDR3 DNA follows: TGTGCCAGCAGCTGGGGGACTAGCGGGAGGGCCAATGAGCAGTTCTTC. This sequence encodes CASSWGTSGRANEQFF.

This clonotype was observed a handful of times. DNA of the CDR3: TGTGCCAGCAGTGGACAGGGCTTTGGAAACACCATATATTTT. This codes for CASSGQGFGNTIYF. The rearrangement links TRBV12-3 or TRBV12-4 to TRBJ1-3; 8 bases map to TRBD1. V lost 5 bases and J lost 3; bases outside the gene matches: 3. The CDR3 length is 14 residues.

The chain uses TRBV4-3 and TRBJ2-5; 7 nucleotides line up with TRBD1. The CDR3 has 15 amino acids. After removal of 3 bases from V and 0 bases from J, the junction contained 4 bases not matched to a gene. Germline CDR1 LGHNA, CDR2 YSLEER. The CDR3 DNA follows: TGCGCCAGCAGCCACGATACAGGGGACCAAGAGACCCAGTACTTC. Its protein is CASSHDTGDQETQYF.

The chain is built from TRBV2 and TRBJ2-1, with 10 positions matching TRBD2. The CDR3 is 17 residues long. J lost 5 bases, V lost 1 base, and 8 bases had no gene match. The germline V gene encodes CDR1 SNHLY and CDR2 FYNNEI. CDR3 in amino acids: CASSEEGGLAPNNEQFF. The CDR3 DNA reads TGTGCCAGCAGTGAAGAGGGGGGACTAGCGCCGAACAATGAGCAGTTCTTC.

This clonotype has at least ten counts. The chain couples TRBV28 to TRBJ2-4; D not resolved. Per germline, CDR1 MDHEN and CDR2 SYDVKM. This CDR3 is 15 amino acids long. The V end lost 4 bases, the J end lost 6 bases, and 16 bases lay between the germline ends. In DNA, the CDR3 is TGTGCCAGCAGTTCGGCCCGGGTAGAGGTAAACATTCAGTACTTC. Protein: CASSSARVEVNIQYF.

This clonotype was picked up a small number of times. The chain links TRBV7-9 to TRBJ1-4, with D perhaps TRBD1 (6 bases). CDR3 size: 13 residues. Germline CDR1 and CDR2: SEHNR and FQNEAQ (reference sequence). V was clipped by 5 bases and J by 11 bases, with 15 bases between them. The DNA of the CDR3 is TGTGCCAGCAGCCCGGACAGTACCAGGAAACTGTTTTTT. This codes for CASSPDSTRKLFF.

This clonotype has a handful of counts. CDR3 sequence reads: CSVKADTQYF. CDR3 coding DNA: TGCAGCGTTAAGGCAGATACGCAGTATTTT. This chain connects TRBV29-1 to TRBJ2-3; D is ambiguous. V lost 5 bases and J 4 bases, leaving 4 bases between the germline ends. CDR3 length equals 10 residues. Germline values: CDR1 SQVTM, CDR2 ANQGSEA.

The rearrangement uses TRBV29-1 and TRBJ2-1; a weak D match, TRBD2 (5 bases). Germline CDR1 SQVTM, CDR2 ANQGSEA. V was pared by 7 bases and J by 3 bases, with 13 bases between. CDR3 length: 13 residues. Here the CDR3 DNA reads TGCAGCGCTTTCAAGGACTTCTACAATGAGCAGTTCTTC. It codes for CSAFKDFYNEQFF.

This clonotype was picked up a small number of times. The V call is TRBV12-3 or TRBV12-4, the J call TRBJ2-7, with 7 bases identical to TRBD1. With V trimmed by 5 bases and J by 4 bases, 17 bases remained unmatched. There are 17 residues in the CDR3. CDR3 DNA sequence: TGTGCCAGCAGTCCCCCGGACAGGTCCTTTTTTTCTTACGAGCAGTACTTC. Amino acids: CASSPPDRSFFSYEQYF.

This clonotype was found a few times. This chain joins TRBV14 and TRBJ2-3; no reliable D call. Germline V gives CDR1 SGHDN, CDR2 FVKESK. Trimming pared 1 base from V and 9 bases from J, leaving 5 bases between. This CDR3 region has 11 residues. Written as DNA, the CDR3 is TGTGCCAGCAGCCAAGCTGGAACGCAGTATTTT. Translated, it gives CASSQAGTQYF. Full variable domain (rest looked up from reference TRBV14 and TRBJ2-3): EAGVTQFPSHSVIEKGQTVTLRCDPISGHDNLYWYRRVMGKEIKFLLHFVKESKQDESGMPNNRFLAERTGGTYSTLKVQPAELEDSGVYFCASSQAGTQYFGPGTRLTVL.

The chain employs TRBV4-3 and TRBJ2-7; D is unresolved. Between the trimmed V and J ends, which lost 2 bases and 3 bases, there was a span of 14 bases. CDR1 is LGHNA, CDR2 YSLEER, per germline. The CDR3 is 15 amino acids. In DNA form, the CDR3 reads TGCGCCAGCAGCCAAAGACGGCACGGCTACTACGAGCAGTACTTC. It yields the protein CASSQRRHGYYEQYF.

This clonotype showed up many times. CDR3: CASSGERETQYF. The CDR3 DNA sequence: TGTGCCAGCAGTGGAGAGCGAGAGACCCAGTACTTC. The chain uses TRBV25-1 and TRBJ2-5; D gene unclear. The germline V gene encodes CDR1 MGHDK and CDR2 SYGVNS. The V gene lost 4 bases and the J gene lost 4 bases, with 7 bases spanning the gap. The CDR3 is 12 residues long.

This clonotype turned up a few times. The genes are TRBV7-9 and TRBJ2-7; TRBD2 matches 8 bases. Germline V gene lookup returns CDR1 SEHNR and CDR2 FQNEAQ (reference sequence). The CDR3 consists of 15 residues. V shed 3 bases, J shed 2 bases, and the junction held 6 bases outside the gene matches. The CDR3 reads CASSFAGGYTYEQYF. CDR3 sequence (DNA): TGTGCCAGCAGCTTTGCGGGGGGCTACACCTACGAGCAGTACTTC.

This clonotype appeared a few times. The chain links TRBV7-2 to TRBJ2-7; D is ambiguous. Germline lookup yields CDR1 SGHTA and CDR2 FQGNSA. With 5 bases removed from V and 4 bases from J, the gap between germline ends came to 12 bases. The CDR3 contains 13 residues. Here the CDR3 reads CASSPNPAYEQYF. Here the CDR3 DNA reads TGTGCCAGCAGCCCCAATCCGGCTTACGAGCAGTACTTC.

V is TRBV14 and J is TRBJ1-5; D is unclear. This CDR3 has 17 residues. The ends were cut back, 1 base at V and 1 base at J, with 14 bases in the middle. CDR1 and CDR2 from the germline V gene are SGHDN and FVKESK. Here the CDR3 DNA reads TGTGCCAGCAGCCAAGCATCGAGAGGGAGGAGCAATCAGCCCCAGCATTTT. Residues: CASSQASRGRSNQPQHF.

The sample holds a few counts of this clonotype. V usage is TRBV6-1 and J usage is TRBJ1-4; D gene uncertain. This CDR3 is 15 amino acids long. V gave up 6 bases and J gave up 0 bases, with 11 bases separating them. CDR1 MNHNS and CDR2 SASEGT come from the germline V gene. Here the CDR3 reads CASRSRSATNEKLFF. The CDR3 DNA is TGTGCCAGCAGGTCCCGGTCTGCAACTAATGAAAAACTGTTTTTT.

This sequence joins TRBV20-1 and TRBJ2-1; D remains unclear. V dropped 3 bases and J dropped 4 bases, with 7 bases sitting between them. Looked up from germline, CDR1 is DFQATT and CDR2 is SNEGSKA (reference sequence). This CDR3 region has 12 residues. The CDR3 DNA follows: TGCAGTGCTAGGAATAGTTACAATGAGCAGTTCTTC. Amino acids: CSARNSYNEQFF.

This clonotype showed up many times. V usage is TRBV9 and J usage is TRBJ1-2; D possibly corresponds to TRBD1 (5 bases). V lost 4 bases and J 3 bases, leaving 10 bases between the germline ends. Germline CDR1 SGDLS, CDR2 YYNGEE. This CDR3 spans 13 amino acids. This chain's CDR3 is CASSRDGDYGYTF. As DNA, the CDR3 is TGTGCCAGCAGCCGGGACGGTGACTATGGCTACACCTTC.

This clonotype was observed a few times. V and J are TRBV20-1 and TRBJ2-1, with 10 positions matching TRBD2. The CDR3 length is 16 residues. V was pared by 5 bases and J by 3 bases, with 10 bases of the junction left unmatched. Germline assignment: CDR1 DFQATT and CDR2 SNEGSKA (reference sequence). CDR3 nucleotides: TGCAGTGCTTTAAGGCTACTAGCGGGAAGCTACAATGAGCAGTTCTTC. Protein product: CSALRLLAGSYNEQFF.

This clonotype has a handful of counts. CDR3 sequence reads: CASSFGTGGAGNTIYF. The CDR3, as DNA: TGTGCCAGCAGCTTCGGGACAGGGGGAGCGGGAAACACCATATATTTT. The gene calls are TRBV5-6 and TRBJ1-3, with 11 bases identical to TRBD1. The V gene end was trimmed by 2 bases and the J gene end by 4 bases; junction bases not matched to a gene: 5. This CDR3 is built from 16 residues. Per germline, CDR1 SGHDT and CDR2 YYEEEE.

This clonotype was counted between two and nine times. The chain recombines TRBV7-2 with TRBJ2-1, with 12 bases aligning to TRBD2. Per germline, CDR1 SGHTA and CDR2 FQGNSA. Trimming cost V 1 base and J 8 bases; bases outside gene matches: 9. This CDR3 is 17 amino acids long. As DNA, the CDR3 is TGTGCCAGCAGCTTAGTCACTAGCGGGAGGAGCTGGGATGAGCAGTTCTTC. Residues: CASSLVTSGRSWDEQFF.

This chain uses TRBV6-2 or TRBV6-3 with TRBJ2-7; TRBD1 is a possible D gene (6 bases). CDR1 and CDR2 from the germline V gene are MNHEY and SVGEGT. There are 14 residues in the CDR3. V lost 8 bases and J lost 3, with 17 bases in between. CDR3 DNA: TGTGCCAGCGAAACCCCAACAGGGAACTACGAGCAGTACTTC. It is translated as CASETPTGNYEQYF.

Only a few counts were recorded for this clonotype. The chain has TRBV4-2 and TRBJ2-3; 13 bases map to TRBD2. The J segment lost 1 base and the V segment lost 0 bases, leaving 1 base of the junction unmatched. In germline, CDR1 is LGHNA, CDR2 YNFKEQ. CDR3 size: 17 residues. This chain's CDR3 is CASSQEGLAGRTDTQYF. In DNA, the CDR3 is TGTGCCAGCAGCCAAGAGGGACTAGCGGGACGCACAGATACGCAGTATTTT.